A single sample is the source of the 8 T cell receptor beta chains below, sequenced in a study of T cell clonality in common variable immunodeficiency (dated by TCRdb to the mid-2010s). The library relied on the immunoSEQ multiplex PCR assay. As stored in TCRdb, this immuneACCESS dataset retains in-frame rearrangements with V and J assigned. A fraction of the clones does not appear; measured against another copy, unresolved V genes explain less than half of the discrepancy, and the remainder lacks a known reason. In this sample the table shows 40,000 to 45,000 clones, and no singletons are among them. The ten largest clones add up to 8.5% to 12% of the sample. The sample consisted of peripheral blood mononuclear cells. The origin of the receptors is a person aged 18 to 75 in good health.

This clone was found many times. The CDR3 is cut off 3 residues early in the read; its end comes from the germline J gene. The chain combines TRBV2 with TRBJ1-1, with D unresolved. The CDR3 runs to 14 residues. The germline CDR1 and CDR2 sequences are SNHLY and FYNNEI. Trimming stripped 3 bases from V and 3 bases from J, with 11 bases between. The CDR3 DNA, read in part, is TGTGCCAGCAGTGAGGGCAGAGTCGACACTGAA. As protein: CASSEGRVDTE. The entire CDR3 reads CASSEGRVDTEAFF.

This clone was counted at least ten times. The observed sequence ends 3 residues before the CDR3 terminus, with the missing tail filled in from the germline J gene. This chain uses TRBV5-5 with TRBJ2-5, with TRBD2 matching over 7 bases. Unmatched junction bases numbered 8, after V lost 7 bases and J lost 2 bases. This CDR3 comprises 14 residues. Looked up from germline, CDR1 is SGHKS and CDR2 is YYEKEE (reference sequence). The CDR3 sequence is CASRLGGGQETQYF. Incomplete CDR3 DNA: TGTGCCAGCCGACTCGGCGGGGGACAAGAGACC.

This clone appeared a few times. The missing CDR3 end, 3 residues past where the read stops, is filled in from the germline J gene. The chain uses TRBV7-9 and TRBJ1-2; 7 bases align to TRBD1. The CDR3 runs to 15 residues. Germline-derived CDR1 and CDR2 are SEHNR and FQNEAQ (reference sequence). Trimming cost V 2 bases and J 2 bases; bases outside gene matches: 5. The sequenced CDR3 bases are TGTGCCAGCAGCTTAAGACAGGGTCAAAACTATGGC. Translated, it gives CASSLRQGQNYG. The whole CDR3 is CASSLRQGQNYGYTF.

This clone has ten or more counts. One end of the junction does not line up with germline, which may come from a read error. The CDR3 end falls 3 residues outside the read, so it is completed with the germline J gene. The J gene is TRBJ1-2, the V gene TRBV4-2; D gene uncertain. Per the germline V gene, CDR1 is LGHNA and CDR2 is YNFKEQ. The CDR3 runs to 14 residues. The covered CDR3 bases are TGCGCCAGCAGCCTCTCGAGGACTGGCGGTGGC. This encodes CASSLSRTGGG. The full-length CDR3 reads as CASSLSRTGGGYTF.

This clone showed up many times. Read sequence stops 3 residues before the CDR3 end, and the germline J gene provides the missing end. This rearrangement joins TRBV7-6 to TRBJ2-1; 12 nucleotides line up with TRBD2. Germline V gene data show CDR1 as SGHVS and CDR2 as FNYEAQ. CDR3 size: 15 residues. V lost 4 bases and J lost 5; bases outside the gene matches: 3. The CDR3 bases that were read are TGTGCCAGCAGCTCAAGGACTAGCGGGGACAATGAG. This gives the protein CASSSRTSGDNE. The entire CDR3 sequence reads CASSSRTSGDNEQFF.

This clone showed up many times. Incomplete CDR3 DNA: TGCAGTGCTACACGGGGGGCGGGGGAGACC. It yields the protein CSATRGAGET. The whole CDR3 protein reads CSATRGAGETQYF. This chain connects TRBV20-1 to TRBJ2-5; weak D call: TRBD2 (7 bases). With the read ending 3 residues before the CDR3 end, the germline J gene is used to fill in that end. Trimming removed 4 bases at V and 5 bases at J, with 14 bases between. CDR3 length equals 13 residues. Germline CDR1 reads DFQATT; CDR2 reads SNEGSKA (reference sequence).

This clone showed up many times. The CDR3 end is not reached by the read, which stops 3 residues before it; the germline J gene fills it in. The V call is TRBV20-1, the J call TRBJ1-4, with a possible D match to TRBD1 (5 bases). Germline CDR1 is DFQATT and CDR2 is SNEGSKA (reference sequence). The CDR3 has 13 amino acids. Trimming took 3 bases from V and 4 from J, leaving 9 bases between them. The CDR3 sequence is CSARWGGNEKLFF. Incomplete CDR3 DNA: TGCAGTGCTAGGTGGGGGGGTAATGAAAAA.

This clone was seen repeatedly, ten times or more. The CDR3 extends 3 residues past the end of the read, so its final part is completed from the germline J gene. The chain carries TRBV2 and TRBJ2-3; TRBD2 agrees at 11 bases. This CDR3 is 14 amino acids long. Trimming cost V 9 bases and J 3 bases; bases outside gene matches: 5. The germline V gene encodes CDR1 SNHLY and CDR2 FYNNEI. The CDR3 here is CARTSGTATDTQYF. Partial CDR3 DNA: TGTGCCAGGACTAGCGGGACTGCGACAGATACG.